This T cell receptor beta chain was obtained from a study of ipilimumab plus nivolumab after autologous stem cell transplantation. Study-level background: Patients received a median of roughly 5 ipilimumab and roughly 8 nivolumab doses.

This table comes from immunoSEQ multiplex PCR, and its TCRdb copy is limited to in-frame clones, with some not included. The sample shows 15,000 or so clones, approximately 74% of them seen only once. Starting 14 to 28 days after autologous transplant, ipilimumab 1 mg/kg was given. Patients got 3 mg/kg IV nivolumab weeks 1, 4, 7, 10, then biweekly through week 26. General study points: The authors say TCR, Treg and microbiome findings warrant further study.

Points on this clone: The antigen remains unidentified.

The input for sequencing was PBMCs, taken in a trial of ipilimumab plus nivolumab as post-transplant consolidation. The receptor was isolated from a male donor with primary mediastinal lymphoma.

The CDR3 coding sequence is TGTGCCAGCAGCTTCGGCCTGCCCTCCTACAATGAGCAGTTCTTC. Translation: CASSFGLPSYNEQFF. This chain connects TRBV11-2 to TRBJ2-1; no firm D call. The ends were cut back, 3 bases at V and 0 bases at J, with 9 bases in the middle. The CDR3 extends over 15 amino acids. From germline, CDR1 is SGHAT and CDR2 FQNNGV.